A single sample gave rise to the 2 T cell receptor beta chains below, sequenced in a study of shared clonotypes between healthy human individuals. Sequencing used immunoSEQ multiplex PCR; TCRdb keeps in-frame clones, though not all of them. The table has approximately 1,500,000 clones, 95% to 99% seen once. The sequenced sample consisted of naive CD4+ T cells sorted from blood. Subset in this sample: CD45RA+ positively selected. These receptors came from a man aged 25-45 years in good health.

The V gene is TRBV27, the J gene TRBJ2-7; possibly TRBD1 for D (6 bases). Germline V gives CDR1 MNHEY, CDR2 SMNVEV (reference sequence). The length of the CDR3 is 14 residues. V was shortened by 2 bases and J by 4 bases, with 12 bases between the two germline ends. The CDR3 loop reads CASSLGQPLYEQYF. The DNA of the CDR3 is TGTGCCAGCAGTTTAGGACAGCCTTTGTACGAGCAGTACTTC.

The rearrangement uses TRBV7-9 and TRBJ2-7; TRBD1 is a possible D gene (5 bases). The CDR3 is made up of 14 amino acids. Trimming took 0 bases from V and 2 from J, leaving 8 bases between them. Germline loops: CDR1 SEHNR, CDR2 FQNEAQ (reference sequence). The CDR3 nucleotides read TGTGCCAGCAGCTTAGCGGGGCCTACCTACGAGCAGTACTTC. This encodes CASSLAGPTYEQYF.